A selection of T cell receptor beta chains follows, all from one sample in a study of blood T cell repertoires in COVID-19. The repertoire was sequenced with immunoSEQ multiplex PCR; TCRdb's copy has only in-frame clones and lacks some. The profile shows some 210,000 clones, around 81% of them singletons. The material sequenced was PBMCs or T cells enriched from blood (not recorded which). The receptors stem from a man aged 30 to 39 with acute COVID-19. Both conserved end residues are part of each CDR3. A D gene is named only where the DNA matches it firmly. Some rows mark clone size as missing; the rest say once, few, many or name a class of expanded clone.

CDR3aa	CDR3nt	abundance	v_gene	j_gene	d_gene
CASRHDRGLGNQPQHF	TGTGCCAGTAGACATGACAGGGGGCTAGGAAATCAGCCCCAGCATTTT	-	TRBV19	TRBJ1-5	TRBD1
CASSLSRDRGNQPQHF	TGTGCCAGCAGTTTATCGCGGGACAGGGGCAATCAGCCCCAGCATTTT	-	TRBV27	TRBJ1-5	TRBD1
CASSQQVSGNTIYF	TGTGCCAGCAGTCAACAGGTCTCTGGAAACACCATATATTTT	-	TRBV28	TRBJ1-3	-
CASSTMGTVQSSNYGYTF	TGTGCCAGCTCAACAATGGGGACAGTTCAGTCGTCTAACTATGGCTACACCTTC	-	TRBV18	TRBJ1-2	TRBD1
CASSDTSYNSPLHF	TGTGCCAGCAGTGACACTTCCTATAATTCACCCCTCCACTTT	few	TRBV6-1	TRBJ1-6	-
CASSLSRGNTGELFF	TGTGCCAGCAGCTTATCGCGAGGGAACACCGGGGAGCTGTTTTTT	-	TRBV11-2	TRBJ2-2	-
CASTFPGGVVVYSPLHF	TGTGCCAGCACCTTCCCGGGGGGGGTCGTCGTTTATTCACCCCTCCACTTT	-	TRBV28	TRBJ1-6	-
CASSLNVGRVYEQYF	TGTGCCAGCAGCTTAAATGTTGGCAGGGTCTACGAGCAGTACTTC	-	TRBV7-9	TRBJ2-7	-
CASSMGGTGELFF	TGTGCCAGCAGTATGGGGGGGACCGGGGAGCTGTTTTTT	-	TRBV6-4	TRBJ2-2	TRBD2
CASSPWDRGREQYF	TGTGCCAGCAGCCCCTGGGACAGGGGGCGCGAGCAGTACTTC	-	TRBV9	TRBJ2-7	TRBD1
CASSLWGGPETQYF	TGTGCCAGCAGTTTATGGGGGGGGCCAGAGACCCAGTACTTC	-	TRBV28	TRBJ2-5	-